The 26 T cell receptor beta chains below all came from one sample that was sequenced in a study of blood T cells in healthy people across ages (dated by TCRdb to the mid-2010s). Receptor amplification or capture employed 5' RACE. Sequencer: Illumina HiSeq 2500. A second PCR of about 6 to 11 cycles was performed with a sample-barcoded 5' primer and a J-beta primer mix. TCRdb reprocessing: public reads trimmed at Q25 with fastp, clones called with MiXCR, in-frame beta chains kept. CDR3 protein sequences are deduplicated, and each keeps its most common genes and DNA. The sample table records approximately 680,000 distinct CDR3 sequences; approximately 30% of these occur just once. The biggest ten clones account for over 15% of the sample. Sequencing was performed on blood. The receptors originated from a woman over 75 in good health. Donor details come from another sample of the same person, matched by shared clones.

Comment on this clonotype: This clone may be a read error of a much larger clone one base away. The V and J genes are TRBV12-3 or TRBV12-4 and TRBJ1-6; 9 bases agree with TRBD1. With V trimmed by 7 bases and J by 10 bases, 8 bases remained unmatched. The CDR3 is 14 amino acids. CDR3: CASTCNRGRSPLHF. In nucleotides, the CDR3 is TGTGCCAGCACCTGTAACAGGGGGCGATCACCCCTCCACTTT.

The V call is TRBV25-1, the J call TRBJ2-6; D not resolved. Germline V gene lookup returns CDR1 MGHDK and CDR2 SYGVNS. The CDR3 length is 15 residues. V shed 2 bases and J shed 4 bases, with 9 bases lying between them. CDR3 nucleotide sequence: TGTGCCAGCAGTGAACGGGTAACCGGGGCCAACGTCCTGACTTTC. As protein: CASSERVTGANVLTF.

This clonotype was counted ten times or more. The chain has TRBV2 and TRBJ2-1, with D unclear. The CDR3 has 10 amino acids. The V end was cut by 6 bases, the J end by 9 bases, with 6 bases between. CDR1 SNHLY and CDR2 FYNNEI come from the germline V gene. CDR3 bases: TGTGCCAGCAGCCAGCCTGAGCAGTTCTTC. This encodes CASSQPEQFF.

The chain is built from TRBV20-1 and TRBJ2-2; 12 bases align to TRBD2. CDR1 DFQATT and CDR2 SNEGSKA come from the germline V gene (reference sequence). This CDR3 comprises 13 residues. V gave up 3 bases and J gave up 8 bases; unmatched junction bases: 1. The CDR3 spells CSARGTSGGELFF. CDR3 nucleotide sequence: TGCAGTGCTAGGGGGACTAGCGGGGGGGAGCTGTTTTTT.

This clonotype was detected many times. The V and J genes are TRBV9 and TRBJ2-1; TRBD2 matches at 12 bases. Germline V CDR1 and CDR2: SGDLS, YYNGEE. The CDR3 extends over 17 amino acids. V trimming: 2 bases; J trimming: 7 bases; junction bases outside the gene matches: 10. The CDR3 DNA reads as TGTGCCAGCAGCGTGGCTAGCGGGGGGGCCGTCCATAATGAGCAGTTCTTC. Translated, it gives CASSVASGGAVHNEQFF. Based on the CDR3 plus reference TRBV9 and TRBJ2-1, the full variable domain is DSGVTQTPKHLITATGQRVTLRCSPRSGDLSVYWYQQSLDQGLQFLIQYYNGEERAKGNILERFSAQQFPDLHSELNLSSLELGDSALYFCASSVASGGAVHNEQFFGPGTRLTVL.

Remarks on this clonotype: This may stem from a read error, because a much larger clone lies one nucleotide away. This rearrangement joins TRBV2 to TRBJ2-7; 7 positions agree with TRBD1. Germline V gene sequence: CDR1 SNHLY, CDR2 FYNNEI. This CDR3 is built from 14 residues. The DNA of the CDR3 is TGTGCCAGCAGCAGAATGACAGGGCAAGAGACCCAGTGCTTC. Amino acids: CASSRMTGQETQCF.

This sequence joins TRBV20-1 and TRBJ2-3; D possibly corresponds to TRBD2 (6 bases). The CDR3 length is 17 residues. In germline, CDR1 is DFQATT, CDR2 SNEGSKA (reference sequence). V dropped 0 bases and J dropped 4 bases, with 20 bases sitting between them. The CDR3 spells CSARDPSGLASPDTQYF. DNA of the CDR3: TGCAGTGCTAGAGATCCTTCCGGGCTAGCGTCTCCAGATACGCAGTATTTT.

This clonotype came up a few times. A junction end diverges from the germline sequence, so it may reflect a read error. V usage is TRBV10-3 and J usage is TRBJ2-7; weak D call: TRBD2 (6 bases). The CDR3 loop spans 14 amino acids. CDR1 is ENHRY, CDR2 SYGVKD, per germline. CDR3 DNA sequence: TGTGCCATCAGTGAGGACGGGGGATTTTACGGGCAGTACTTC. It specifies CAISEDGGFYGQYF.

J is TRBJ2-3 and V is TRBV7-8; D uncertain. V was trimmed by 5 bases and J by 0 bases, leaving 12 bases between them. This CDR3 has 15 residues. The germline CDR1 and CDR2 sequences are SGHVS and FQNEAQ. DNA of the CDR3: TGTGCCAGCAGCCACGGCGGATCTAGCACAGATACGCAGTATTTT. It encodes CASSHGGSSTDTQYF.

The chain links TRBV4-2 to TRBJ1-6; D uncertain. The CDR3 is 16 amino acids. The V gene lost 0 bases and the J gene lost 0 bases, with 6 bases spanning the gap. Germline CDR1 and CDR2: LGHNA and YNFKEQ. The CDR3 here is CASSQEQSSYNSPLHF. The CDR3 DNA follows: TGTGCCAGCAGCCAAGAGCAGAGCTCCTATAATTCACCCCTCCACTTT.

Remarks on this clonotype: A much more abundant neighbour one base away suggests this may be a read error. The chain uses TRBV9 and TRBJ2-2; TRBD2 agrees at 11 bases. Germline values: CDR1 SGDLS, CDR2 YYNGEE. The length of the CDR3 is 16 residues. The CDR3: CASSVVTSGGTGERFF. The DNA for the CDR3 is TGTGCCAGCAGCGTAGTCACTAGCGGGGGTACCGGGGAGCGGTTTTTT. The whole variable domain, filled in from reference TRBV9 and TRBJ2-2, reads DSGVTQTPKHLITATGQRVTLRCSPRSGDLSVYWYQQSLDQGLQFLIQYYNGEERAKGNILERFSAQQFPDLHSELNLSSLELGDSALYFCASSVVTSGGTGERFFGEGSRLTVL.

This clonotype was counted only a few times. This sequence joins TRBV20-1 and TRBJ2-7; 7 nucleotides align to TRBD1. This CDR3 has 14 residues. Germline V lookup: CDR1 DFQATT, CDR2 SNEGSKA (reference sequence). CDR3 nucleotides: TGCAGCCTTTCCTCCGGGGACAGACCCTACGAGCAGTACTTC. Encoded protein: CSLSSGDRPYEQYF.

Comment on this clonotype: It may be a read error: a sequence one base away is much more abundant. V and J are TRBV3-1 and TRBJ2-5, with 11 nucleotides matching TRBD2. Per the germline V gene, CDR1 is LGHDT and CDR2 is YNNKEL (reference sequence). Trimming removed 3 bases from V and 11 bases from J; junction bases left unmatched: 14. The CDR3 sequence is 16 residues long. CDR3 residues: CASSHFGLAGYNEQYF. For the CDR3, the DNA is TGTGCCAGCAGCCACTTTGGACTAGCGGGTTACAATGAGCAGTACTTC.

About this clonotype: One base away lies a much larger clone, so this may be a sequencing read error. The rearrangement joins TRBV20-1 to TRBJ1-2; unclear D gene. The germline V gene has CDR1 DFQATT and CDR2 SNEGSKA (reference sequence). The CDR3 runs 12 residues. The CDR3, as DNA: TGCAGTGCTAGGCCAGATTGGTATGGCCACACCTTC. It yields the protein CSARPDWYGHTF.

The V and J genes are TRBV7-9 and TRBJ2-1; D possibly corresponds to TRBD2 (7 bases). The length of the CDR3 is 16 residues. V shed 0 bases and J shed 8 bases, with 17 bases lying between them. Germline V CDR1 and CDR2: SEHNR, FQNEAQ (reference sequence). The CDR3 nucleotides are TGTGCCAGCAGCTTAGCGGGGGGCCGGGGGGCCGATGAGCAGTTCTTC. Translation gives CASSLAGGRGADEQFF. Full variable domain (outside the CDR3, taken from reference TRBV7-9 and TRBJ2-1): DTGVSQNPRHKITKRGQNVTFRCDPISEHNRLYWYRQTLGQGPEFLTYFQNEAQLEKSRLLSDRFSAERPKGSFSTLEIQRTEQGDSAMYLCASSLAGGRGADEQFFGPGTRLTVL.

This clonotype came up many times. The chain joins TRBV7-9 to TRBJ1-5; unclear D gene. This CDR3 region has 13 residues. V lost 5 bases and J 4 bases, leaving 9 bases between the germline ends. The germline gives CDR1 SEHNR, CDR2 FQNEAQ (reference sequence). The CDR3 here is CASSHDKNQPQHF. The CDR3 DNA sequence: TGTGCCAGCAGCCACGACAAGAATCAGCCCCAGCATTTT.

This clonotype came up many times. The V and J genes are TRBV7-2 and TRBJ2-5, with 7 positions matching TRBD2. The length of the CDR3 is 16 residues. The junction had 14 bases not matched to a gene; V was cut back by 6 bases and J by 4 bases. Per germline, CDR1 SGHTA and CDR2 FQGNSA. DNA of the CDR3: TGTGCCAGCAGACTGCCGGGGAGCGGGGCTCTAGAGACCCAGTACTTC. This gives the protein CASRLPGSGALETQYF.

This clonotype was detected ten times or more. The V gene is TRBV5-1, the J gene TRBJ2-1; no firm D call. The germline V and J ends were trimmed by 4 bases and 6 bases, with 17 bases remaining between them. CDR3 length: 15 residues. Germline V CDR1 and CDR2: SGHRS, YFSETQ. The CDR3 DNA reads as TGCGCCAGCAGCCAAGACGTTTCTGGTGGCAATGAGCAGTTCTTC. It codes for CASSQDVSGGNEQFF.

As concerns this clonotype: A much larger clone lies a single base off, so this may be a read error. For the CDR3, the DNA is TGTGCCAGCAGTTCTATCGACTGTCAAGAGACCCAGTACTTC. This gives the protein CASSSIDCQETQYF. The chain couples TRBV28 to TRBJ2-4, with D unclear. The J call may not be correct, given that the DNA end is closer to TRBJ2-5. The CDR3 has 14 amino acids. Germline assignment: CDR1 MDHEN and CDR2 SYDVKM.

Notes on this clonotype: Possible read error: a much larger clone is one base away. The rearrangement links TRBV4-1 to TRBJ2-5; TRBD1 matches at 8 bases. V shed 0 bases and J 12 bases; nucleotides not matched to a gene: 6. Germline CDR1 is MGHRA and CDR2 is YSYEKL. The CDR3 has 13 amino acids. The CDR3: CASSQDWDRLKYF. The CDR3 DNA reads as TGCGCCAGCAGCCAAGATTGGGACAGGTTAAAGTACTTC.

The chain couples TRBV7-9 to TRBJ1-4, with D maybe TRBD1 (6 bases). Germline-derived CDR1 and CDR2 are SEHNR and FQNEAQ (reference sequence). This CDR3 has 16 residues. Between the trimmed V and J ends, which lost 7 bases and 3 bases, there was a span of 18 bases. The CDR3 loop reads CASTQPDRLANEKLFF. The CDR3 DNA is TGTGCCAGCACACAGCCTGACAGGCTAGCTAATGAAAAACTGTTTTTT.

The table lists this clonotype with many counts. The V call is TRBV20-1, the J call TRBJ1-4; D is unclear. Looked up from germline, CDR1 is DFQATT and CDR2 is SNEGSKA (reference sequence). The CDR3 totals 13 residues. Trimming shortened V by 5 bases and J by 7 bases, and 14 bases separated the two germline ends. Here the CDR3 reads CSAWTDLGEKLFF. The CDR3 nucleotides read TGCAGTGCTTGGACCGATTTGGGTGAAAAACTGTTTTTT.

The V and J genes are TRBV20-1 and TRBJ2-7; TRBD2 matches at 14 bases. V trimming: 6 bases; J trimming: 6 bases; junction bases outside the gene matches: 10. The CDR3 covers 15 residues. Germline CDR1 reads DFQATT; CDR2 reads SNEGSKA (reference sequence). CDR3 in DNA: TGCAGTGCCGCCGGGACTAGCGGGAGTTGGAGCGAGCAGTACTTC. It yields the protein CSAAGTSGSWSEQYF.

This clonotype was detected many times. The V call is TRBV5-1, the J call TRBJ2-7; 7 nucleotides agree with TRBD2. Unmatched junction bases numbered 7, after V lost 4 bases and J lost 0 bases. CDR1 and CDR2 from the germline V gene are SGHRS and YFSETQ. The CDR3 has 15 amino acids. In DNA form, the CDR3 reads TGCGCCAGCAGCCGGGGGGAGGGGAACTCCTACGAGCAGTACTTC. Translating it yields CASSRGEGNSYEQYF.

This clonotype showed up many times. The CDR3 protein is CAWSAKTIGNEQFF. As DNA, the CDR3 is TGTGCCTGGAGTGCGAAAACAATAGGCAATGAGCAGTTCTTC. The chain combines TRBV30 with TRBJ2-1; no clear D. With 1 base removed from V and 6 bases from J, the gap between germline ends came to 13 bases. Germline V CDR1 and CDR2: GTSNPN, SVGIG (reference sequence). This CDR3 comprises 14 residues.

This clonotype has just a few counts. The chain uses TRBV7-2 and TRBJ2-7; 11 bases are shared with TRBD2. V lost 3 bases and J lost 4; bases outside the gene matches: 5. From germline, CDR1 is SGHTA and CDR2 FQGNSA. The CDR3 length is 15 residues. In DNA, the CDR3 is TGTGCCAGCAGCTTCCGACTAGCGGGGTCTTACGAGCAGTACTTC. It yields the protein CASSFRLAGSYEQYF.